The present entry profiles one T cell receptor (beta chain) with its context. The antigen it recognizes is unknown. Per-base qualities were not stored, and no clone one base away is much larger. This record comes from a study of CD8 T cells in ankylosing spondylitis (dated by TCRdb to 2016 to 2017). Broadly, across the study: To find TCR variants linked to disease, the study profiled T cell receptor beta repertoires in ankylosing spondylitis patients and healthy donors. The full study cohort comprised about 24 ankylosing spondylitis patients and 85 to 120 healthy donors. Peripheral blood was sampled, and synovial fluid was additionally collected from ankylosing spondylitis patients. General study outcomes and caveats: In peripheral blood, the disease-linked clones were found at relatively low frequencies and had a CD8+ phenotype. Some motif variants had previously been reported in the synovial fluid and blood of reactive arthritis patients, which suggests shared mechanisms of disease initiation. The disease-linked clones were reported as significantly enriched in matched synovial fluid samples from ankylosing spondylitis patients. Blood from ankylosing spondylitis patients appeared to be characterized by a TCR beta motif composed of roughly eight highly homologous amino acid variants.

The sequencing machine was an Illumina HiSeq 2500. Quantitative 5'-RACE with molecular barcodes was used to prepare TCR beta libraries. For the original study's pipeline: A new computational method, built on a probabilistic model of VDJ rearrangement, was used to identify disease-linked TCR variants. The public reads were run again by TCRdb, first through fastp at Q25 and then through MiXCR, and only productive beta chains were kept. Each entry merges the rows of one CDR3 protein and shows their most common DNA and genes. TCRdb's processing, not the authors', yielded these V and J calls. Present in this sample are 100,000 to 150,000 distinct CDR3 sequences, over 7% of which were seen just once. The ten largest clones capture about 3.6% of the sample. The clonotype originates from a male donor with ankylosing spondylitis or in good health (not recorded which). Sequenced input: blood, either unsorted or a sorted T cell fraction (not recorded which).

CDR3 reads: CASSQSARSLEQFF. The sequenced DNA: TGTGCCAGCAGCCAATCGGCGCGGAGTCTTGAGCAGTTCTTC. The chain is assembled from TRBV3-1 and TRBJ2-1; a confident D gene designation cannot be given. CDR1 and CDR2 were assigned from the germline V gene (reference sequence) as LGHDT and YNNKEL. The cysteine opens and the phenylalanine closes a CDR3 of 14 amino acids. Of all the DNA, just the CDR3 is kept, 42 bases in frame from base 1. V is clipped by 2 bases and J by 9 bases, and the sequence between their germline boundaries is 14 bases long.